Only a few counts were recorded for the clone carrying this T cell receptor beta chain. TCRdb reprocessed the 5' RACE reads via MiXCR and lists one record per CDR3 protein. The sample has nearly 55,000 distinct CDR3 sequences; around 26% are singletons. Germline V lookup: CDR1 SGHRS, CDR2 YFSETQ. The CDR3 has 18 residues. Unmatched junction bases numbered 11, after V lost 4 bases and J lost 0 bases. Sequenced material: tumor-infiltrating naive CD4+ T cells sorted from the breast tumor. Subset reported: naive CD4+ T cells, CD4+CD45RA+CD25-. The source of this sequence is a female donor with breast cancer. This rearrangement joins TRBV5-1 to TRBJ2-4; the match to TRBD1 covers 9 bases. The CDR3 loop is CASSASPHRGLAKNIQYF. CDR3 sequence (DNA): TGCGCCAGCAGCGCTAGTCCTCACAGGGGGCTAGCCAAAAACATTCAGTACTTC.